These T cell receptor beta chains were read from a single sample in a study of naive and memory T cell subsets. TCRdb fed the UMI-ligation and nested PCR reads into MiXCR, producing one record per CDR3 protein. The sample carries around 110,000 distinct CDR3 sequences, 35% to 40% recorded once. The source material was central memory CD4+ T cells from blood. Receptor source: a human donor in good health. CDR3s include the opening cysteine and the closing phenylalanine or tryptophan. D genes are given only for firm matches. Expanded clones are given a class, and other clones once, few, many or no size at all.

d_gene	len	abundance	v_gene	j_gene	CDR3aa	CDR3nt
TRBD1	13	-	TRBV6-6	TRBJ2-7	CASRGTGAYEQYF	TGTGCCAGCAGAGGGACAGGGGCCTATGAGCAGTACTTC
TRBD2	15	-	TRBV29-1	TRBJ2-3	CSARTSGGGTDTQYF	TGCAGCGCCAGGACTAGCGGAGGAGGTACAGATACGCAGTATTTT
TRBD1	16	few	TRBV9	TRBJ2-2	CASSHLGTGAAGELFF	TGTGCCAGCAGCCACTTAGGGACAGGGGCTGCCGGGGAGCTGTTTTTT
TRBD1	14	-	TRBV29-1	TRBJ1-2	CSVGTRDRNYGYTF	TGCAGCGTTGGGACCCGGGACAGGAACTATGGCTACACCTTC
-	13	-	TRBV28	TRBJ2-2	CASRSGNTGELFF	TGTGCCAGCCGCTCAGGGAACACCGGGGAGCTGTTTTTT
TRBD2	16	-	TRBV7-3	TRBJ2-1	CASSTQGLAGVQEQFF	TGTGCCAGCAGCACCCAGGGACTAGCGGGGGTACAAGAGCAGTTCTTC
-	13	-	TRBV18	TRBJ2-5	CASSPSFQETQYF	TGTGCCAGCTCACCCTCATTCCAAGAGACCCAGTACTTC
-	14	-	TRBV5-1	TRBJ2-4	CASGIEFAKNIQYF	TGCGCCAGCGGAATAGAGTTTGCCAAAAACATTCAGTACTTC
TRBD1	15	few	TRBV29-1	TRBJ2-7	CSVEKDRTGGREQYF	TGCAGCGTTGAAAAAGATAGGACAGGGGGACGAGAGCAGTACTTC
-	16	-	TRBV6-6	TRBJ2-6	CASSYYPPSGANVLTF	TGTGCCAGCAGTTACTACCCCCCTTCGGGGGCCAACGTCCTGACTTTC
-	14	few	TRBV7-2	TRBJ1-2	CASSSLTGHYGYTF	TGTGCCAGCAGCTCGCTGACAGGTCACTATGGCTACACCTTC
-	14	-	TRBV27	TRBJ2-7	CASSPQGIPYEQYF	TGTGCCAGCAGTCCCCAGGGCATCCCGTACGAGCAGTACTTC
-	14	few	TRBV6-6	TRBJ1-6	CASRDGSNNSPLHF	TGTGCCAGCAGGGACGGGTCAAATAATTCACCCCTCCACTTT
TRBD2	15	-	TRBV20-1	TRBJ2-1	CSARPSGHTYNEQFF	TGCAGTGCTAGACCTAGCGGTCACACCTACAATGAGCAGTTCTTC
-	14	-	TRBV7-2	TRBJ1-1	CASSLVTLNTEAFF	TGTGCCAGCAGCTTAGTTACGTTGAACACTGAAGCTTTCTTT
TRBD1	13	few	TRBV7-3	TRBJ2-1	CASSRDRNNEQFF	TGTGCCAGCAGCAGGGACAGGAACAATGAGCAGTTCTTC
-	13	-	TRBV29-1	TRBJ1-2	CSVPSVGGRGYTF	TGCAGCGTCCCGAGCGTGGGGGGGCGAGGCTACACCTTC
TRBD2	16	-	TRBV6-1	TRBJ2-3	CASRTSGKTNTDTQYF	TGTGCCAGCAGAACTAGCGGGAAGACAAACACAGATACGCAGTATTTT
-	14	-	TRBV18	TRBJ2-3	CASSGTASTDTQYF	TGTGCCAGCTCGGGGACGGCGAGCACAGATACGCAGTATTTT
-	14	few	TRBV19	TRBJ2-1	CATRGARSYNEQFF	TGTGCCACCCGAGGGGCCCGTTCCTACAATGAGCAGTTCTTC
-	17	-	TRBV11-2	TRBJ1-2	CASSLDRRDLRTGGYTF	TGTGCCAGCAGCTTAGATAGAAGGGATCTACGTACTGGAGGCTACACCTTC
-	14	once	TRBV20-1	TRBJ1-2	CSASDSGKGYGYTF	TGCAGTGCCTCCGACTCCGGCAAGGGCTATGGCTACACCTTC
TRBD2	14	-	TRBV20-1	TRBJ2-3	CSASTSAPGNTQYF	TGCAGTGCGTCGACTAGCGCCCCGGGAAATACGCAGTATTTT
-	14	-	TRBV4-1	TRBJ2-7	CASSQPTNSYEQYF	TGCGCCAGCAGCCAGCCCACAAATTCCTACGAGCAGTACTTC
-	9	few	TRBV20-1	TRBJ1-1	CSPTGKAFF	TGCAGTCCCACAGGGAAAGCTTTCTTT
-	14	many	TRBV5-5	TRBJ1-4	CASSLATTNEKLFF	TGTGCCAGCAGCTTGGCCACAACTAATGAAAAACTGTTTTTT
TRBD2	15	once	TRBV7-6	TRBJ2-4	CASSLGSGILNIQYF	TGTGCCAGCAGCTTAGGGAGCGGGATACTTAACATTCAGTACTTC
TRBD1	13	-	TRBV12-3/TRBV12-4	TRBJ1-5	CASCDRGNQPQHF	TGTGCCAGCTGCGACAGGGGCAATCAGCCCCAGCATTTT
-	13	-	TRBV20-1	TRBJ2-3	CSVPDRSTDTQYF	TGCAGTGTCCCGGACAGAAGCACAGATACGCAGTATTTT
-	13	-	TRBV19	TRBJ1-6	CASNPSPRSPLHF	TGTGCCAGTAATCCCTCCCCGCGTTCACCCCTCCACTTT
-	15	-	TRBV20-1	TRBJ1-4	CSARDQRQTFEKLFF	TGCAGTGCTAGAGATCAGAGACAGACGTTCGAAAAACTGTTTTTT
-	12	-	TRBV24-1	TRBJ2-5	CATSDLGETQYF	TGTGCCACCAGTGATTTGGGTGAGACCCAGTACTTC
TRBD2	14	few	TRBV30	TRBJ2-3	CAWSTSGSTDTQYF	TGTGCCTGGAGTACTAGCGGGAGCACAGATACGCAGTATTTT
-	13	-	TRBV20-1	TRBJ2-2	CSALDQNTGELFF	TGCAGTGCCCTGGACCAGAACACCGGGGAGCTGTTTTTT
TRBD1	17	-	TRBV7-6	TRBJ2-5	CASSLRITGDRQETQYF	TGTGCCAGCAGCTTACGAATTACCGGGGACAGACAAGAGACCCAGTACTTC
TRBD2	13	few	TRBV11-2	TRBJ2-1	CASSLELAGARFF	TGTGCCAGCAGCTTAGAACTAGCGGGAGCACGGTTCTTC
-	13	-	TRBV11-2	TRBJ2-1	CASSPSPTEGQFF	TGTGCCAGCAGCCCTAGCCCGACAGAAGGGCAGTTCTTC
-	13	-	TRBV6-6	TRBJ1-4	CASRPGINEKLFF	TGTGCCAGCAGGCCAGGGATTAATGAAAAACTGTTTTTT
TRBD2	17	once	TRBV12-3/TRBV12-4	TRBJ2-7	CASSLSGLAGAGYEQYF	TGTGCCAGCAGTTTAAGCGGGCTAGCGGGAGCAGGGTACGAGCAGTACTTC
-	16	few	TRBV19	TRBJ2-2	CASSQPGSANTGELFF	TGTGCCAGTAGCCAACCGGGATCCGCGAACACCGGGGAGCTGTTTTTT
TRBD2	14	few	TRBV11-2	TRBJ2-3	CASTSGMSTDTQYF	TGTGCCAGCACTAGCGGGATGAGCACAGATACGCAGTATTTT
TRBD2	16	few	TRBV20-1	TRBJ2-6	CSAGQSGSPGANVLTF	TGCAGTGCTGGACAGAGCGGGAGTCCTGGGGCCAACGTCCTGACTTTC
-	16	few	TRBV6-2/TRBV6-3	TRBJ2-1	CASRTRQVYSYNEQFF	TGTGCCAGCAGAACTCGACAGGTTTACTCCTACAATGAGCAGTTCTTC
TRBD1	15	-	TRBV5-5	TRBJ1-5	CASSRDRGQNQPQHF	TGTGCCAGCAGCCGGGACAGGGGGCAAAATCAGCCCCAGCATTTT
-	13	-	TRBV29-1	TRBJ2-3	CSVAQGGTDTQYF	TGCAGCGTTGCACAGGGTGGGACAGATACGCAGTATTTT
-	12	many	TRBV2	TRBJ2-5	CASSARVSGQYF	TGTGCCAGCAGTGCACGTGTTAGTGGGCAGTACTTC
TRBD2	15	few	TRBV12-3/TRBV12-4	TRBJ2-1	CASSLAGGGPNEQFF	TGTGCCAGCAGTTTAGCGGGGGGAGGGCCTAATGAGCAGTTCTTC